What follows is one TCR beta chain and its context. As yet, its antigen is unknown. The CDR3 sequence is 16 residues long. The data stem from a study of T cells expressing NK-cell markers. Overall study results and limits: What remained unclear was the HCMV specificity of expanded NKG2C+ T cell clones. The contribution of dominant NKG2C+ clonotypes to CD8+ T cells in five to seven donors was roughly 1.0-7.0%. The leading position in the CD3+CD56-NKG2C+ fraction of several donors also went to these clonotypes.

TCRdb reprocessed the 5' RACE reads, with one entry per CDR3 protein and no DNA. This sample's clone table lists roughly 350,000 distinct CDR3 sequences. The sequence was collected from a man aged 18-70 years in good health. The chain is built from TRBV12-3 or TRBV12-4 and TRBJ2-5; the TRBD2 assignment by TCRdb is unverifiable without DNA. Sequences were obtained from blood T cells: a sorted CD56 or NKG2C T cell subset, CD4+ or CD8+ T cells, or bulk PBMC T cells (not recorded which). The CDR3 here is CASSPSGRRDGETQYF.